The 19 T cell receptor beta chains in this list originate from one sample, sequenced in a study of T cell changes during pregnancy in multiple sclerosis. Here immunoSEQ multiplex PCR was the method, and the copy in TCRdb shows in-frame clones only, minus some. The sample shows approximately 110,000 clones, about 93% of them seen only once. The material sequenced was peripheral blood, taken in the third trimester of pregnancy. The receptors were sampled from a female donor with multiple sclerosis, enrolled in a pregnancy study.

This chain uses TRBV14 with TRBJ1-2; D remains unclear. The CDR3 runs to 16 residues. Germline CDR1 SGHDN, CDR2 FVKESK. V lost 3 bases to trimming and J lost 4 bases, with 18 bases between them. The CDR3 nucleotides are TGTGCCAGCAGCCATTTGGGCCAGGCATCCGCCTATGGCTACACCTTC. Its protein product is CASSHLGQASAYGYTF.

This chain connects TRBV25-1 to TRBJ1-2; TRBD1 aligns across 7 bases. Germline V gene data show CDR1 as MGHDK and CDR2 as SYGVNS. The CDR3 is 15 amino acids. V gave up 4 bases and J gave up 6 bases; unmatched junction bases: 11. Here the CDR3 DNA reads TGTGCCAGCAGTGCATTCGGGACAGCAGTGGATGGCTACACCTTC. Its protein is CASSAFGTAVDGYTF.

To note about this clone: Within the sample, other DNA sequences also encode this same CDR3. The rearrangement joins TRBV18 to TRBJ1-1; no clear D gene. This CDR3 region has 13 residues. V gave up 2 bases and J gave up 1 base, with 5 bases separating them. Germline CDR1 is KGHSH and CDR2 is LQKENI. CDR3 nucleotides: TGTGCCAGCTCACCAGCAGGGAACACTGAAGCTTTCTTT. It yields the protein CASSPAGNTEAFF.

A single count supports this clone. V is TRBV27 and J is TRBJ1-1, with 8 bases that match TRBD1. Per germline, CDR1 MNHEY and CDR2 SMNVEV (reference sequence). Trimming at V came to 2 bases and at J to 6 bases, leaving 11 bases not matched to a gene. The CDR3 consists of 16 residues. CDR3 loop: CASSLAPQGAGAEAFF. CDR3 bases: TGTGCCAGCAGTTTAGCACCCCAGGGGGCCGGCGCTGAAGCTTTCTTT.

The chain has TRBV18 and TRBJ2-7, with a weak D call TRBD1 (5 bases). The V end was cut by 2 bases, the J end by 3 bases, with 14 bases between. This CDR3 has 15 amino acids. Germline assignment: CDR1 KGHSH and CDR2 LQKENI. Written as DNA, the CDR3 is TGTGCCAGCTCACCATCAGACAGACGAATCTACGAGCAGTACTTC. It specifies CASSPSDRRIYEQYF.

The J gene is TRBJ2-3, the V gene TRBV5-4; 7 nucleotides align to TRBD2. This CDR3 region has 14 residues. J gave up 4 bases and V 3 bases, and 5 bases lay outside the gene matches. Germline loops: CDR1 SGHNT, CDR2 YYREEE (reference sequence). The CDR3 DNA reads TGTGCCAGCAGCTCGACTAGCCGGGCAGATACGCAGTATTTT. It encodes CASSSTSRADTQYF.

The rearrangement joins TRBV27 to TRBJ2-3; 12 nucleotides match TRBD1. The CDR3 is made up of 21 amino acids. Trimming removed 0 bases from V and 1 base from J; junction bases left unmatched: 14. Per the germline V gene, CDR1 is MNHEY and CDR2 is SMNVEV (reference sequence). CDR3 region: CASSLSPGTGGERGRTDTQYF. For the CDR3, the DNA is TGTGCCAGCAGTTTATCCCCTGGGACAGGGGGCGAAAGGGGTCGCACAGATACGCAGTATTTT.

V gene TRBV4-1 combines with J gene TRBJ1-2, with D tentatively TRBD1 (5 bases). Germline V lookup: CDR1 MGHRA, CDR2 YSYEKL. The germline V and J ends were trimmed by 0 bases and 0 bases, with 17 bases remaining between them. The CDR3 has 18 amino acids. CDR3 nucleotides: TGCGCCAGCAGCCAAGATCAGGGCCAAAATAGAGCTAACTATGGCTACACCTTC. It translates to CASSQDQGQNRANYGYTF.

The V gene is TRBV9, the J gene TRBJ2-7; 8 nucleotides agree with TRBD1. The CDR3 has 13 residues. J gave up 6 bases and V 3 bases, and 5 bases lay outside the gene matches. From germline, CDR1 is SGDLS and CDR2 YYNGEE. The CDR3 here is CASSDLTGAEQYF. The CDR3 bases are TGTGCCAGCAGCGATCTGACAGGGGCCGAGCAGTACTTC.

The V gene is TRBV6-5, the J gene TRBJ1-1, with 10 bases fitting TRBD1. V lost 10 bases, J lost 6 bases, and 14 bases stayed unmatched. CDR1 and CDR2 from the germline V gene are MNHEY and SVGAGI. This CDR3 is 15 amino acids long. In nucleotides, the CDR3 is TGTGCCATATCGGACAGGGGGGCCGGGTTCGCTGAAGCTTTCTTT. It encodes CAISDRGAGFAEAFF.

The genes are TRBV11-2 and TRBJ2-7, with 10 bases that match TRBD1. The ends lost 1 base at V and 4 bases at J; junction bases unmatched: 4. Germline V gene data show CDR1 as SGHAT and CDR2 as FQNNGV. The CDR3 runs 15 residues. CDR3 region: CASSLGQGAFYEQYF. The CDR3 nucleotides are TGTGCCAGCAGCTTAGGACAGGGGGCGTTTTACGAGCAGTACTTC.

The chain is built from TRBV7-8 and TRBJ1-1; D gene ambiguous. The CDR3 contains 15 residues. Germline values: CDR1 SGHVS, CDR2 FQNEAQ. Trimming cost V 2 bases and J 4 bases, with 14 bases left between them. The chain's CDR3 is CASSLSPGLSTEAFF. Here the CDR3 DNA reads TGTGCCAGCAGCTTAAGTCCTGGGCTGAGCACTGAAGCTTTCTTT.

This chain connects TRBV18 to TRBJ1-6, with a weak D call TRBD1 (5 bases). CDR3 length: 13 amino acids. The V end lost 3 bases, the J end lost 7 bases, and 7 bases lay between the germline ends. Germline V gene sequence: CDR1 KGHSH, CDR2 LQKENI. The CDR3 sequence: CASSPRQNSPLHF. The CDR3 DNA reads as TGTGCCAGCTCACCCAGACAGAATTCACCCCTCCACTTT.

This rearrangement joins TRBV6-1 to TRBJ2-1; the match to TRBD2 covers 8 bases. Germline V gene data show CDR1 as MNHNS and CDR2 as SASEGT. V gave up 11 bases and J gave up 7 bases; unmatched junction bases: 10. This CDR3 region has 13 residues. In DNA, the CDR3 is TGTGCCGGTCAGAAAGCGGGAGTAAATGAGCAGTTCTTC. Translating it yields CAGQKAGVNEQFF.

This clone was seen once. V usage is TRBV27 and J usage is TRBJ2-3; 11 bases agree with TRBD1. V lost 4 bases and J lost 5; bases outside the gene matches: 8. Looked up from germline, CDR1 is MNHEY and CDR2 is SMNVEV (reference sequence). The length of the CDR3 is 16 residues. CDR3 loop: CASSSVGQGAQDTQYF. In DNA form, the CDR3 reads TGTGCCAGCAGTTCAGTCGGACAGGGGGCGCAAGATACGCAGTATTTT.

In nucleotides, the CDR3 is TGTGCCAGCAGACTCGGGACAGGGATTAACTATGGCTACACCTTC. The encoded protein is CASRLGTGINYGYTF. V gene TRBV6-1 combines with J gene TRBJ1-2, with 9 bases that match TRBD1. The trim removed 6 bases at V and 1 base at J, leaving 6 bases unmatched. This CDR3 is built from 15 residues. Germline CDR1 reads MNHNS; CDR2 reads SASEGT.

A note on this clone: The sample contains more than one DNA sequence encoding this CDR3. J is TRBJ1-4 and V is TRBV5-1; 9 bases align to TRBD1. Germline V gene lookup returns CDR1 SGHRS and CDR2 YFSETQ. CDR3 length equals 15 residues. V gave up 0 bases and J gave up 5 bases; unmatched junction bases: 2. This CDR3 reads CASSLAGTGNEKLFF. DNA for the CDR3: TGCGCCAGCAGCTTGGCGGGGACAGGGAATGAAAAACTGTTTTTT.

J is TRBJ2-7 and V is TRBV28; 7 nucleotides agree with TRBD1. Per germline, CDR1 MDHEN and CDR2 SYDVKM. The V segment lost 5 bases and the J segment 1 base; nucleotides outside the gene matches: 5. This CDR3 is built from 14 residues. This CDR3 reads CASSLQGLSYEQYF. DNA of the CDR3: TGTGCCAGCAGTCTACAGGGGTTGTCCTACGAGCAGTACTTC.

The CDR3 sequence: CASSLGAVSGGAFQETQYF. The CDR3 coding sequence is TGTGCCAGCAGCTTAGGGGCAGTGAGCGGGGGGGCATTCCAAGAGACCCAGTACTTC. This rearrangement joins TRBV7-7 to TRBJ2-5; 10 nucleotides match TRBD2. J gave up 1 base and V 1 base, and 12 bases lay outside the gene matches. Germline V gives CDR1 SSHAT, CDR2 FNYEAQ (reference sequence). The CDR3 consists of 19 residues.